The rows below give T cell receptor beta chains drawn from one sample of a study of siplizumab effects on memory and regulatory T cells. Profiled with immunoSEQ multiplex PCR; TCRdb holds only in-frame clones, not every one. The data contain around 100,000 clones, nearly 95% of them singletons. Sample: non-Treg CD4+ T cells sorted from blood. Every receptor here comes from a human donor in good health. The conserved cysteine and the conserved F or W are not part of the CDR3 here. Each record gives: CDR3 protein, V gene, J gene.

CDR3 protein: ASSQESGQGREQY
V gene: TRBV4-2
J gene: TRBJ2-7

CDR3 protein: SADTSGGYT
V gene: TRBV20-1
J gene: TRBJ1-2

CDR3 protein: ASSPRASGETQY
V gene: TRBV25-1
J gene: TRBJ2-5

CDR3 protein: ASGGQAGYGYT
V gene: TRBV28
J gene: TRBJ1-2

CDR3 protein: ASSEYGDEQY
V gene: TRBV25-1
J gene: TRBJ2-7

CDR3 protein: ASSPGVGRFPNEQY
V gene: TRBV14
J gene: TRBJ2-7

CDR3 protein: ASSLATGWSYGYT
V gene: TRBV7-2
J gene: TRBJ1-2

CDR3 protein: ASSLRQGKGGYQPQH
V gene: TRBV28
J gene: TRBJ1-5

CDR3 protein: ASSVGNVQGARETQY
V gene: TRBV9
J gene: TRBJ2-5

CDR3 protein: ASSQVAGGNNEQF
V gene: TRBV4-2
J gene: TRBJ2-1

CDR3 protein: ASSEGINIQY
V gene: TRBV25-1
J gene: TRBJ2-4

CDR3 protein: ASSGDRGYYNEQF
V gene: TRBV10-2
J gene: TRBJ2-1

CDR3 protein: ASSIESGAQTQY
V gene: TRBV19
J gene: TRBJ2-5

CDR3 protein: ASSLRAGALAKNIQY
V gene: TRBV7-2
J gene: TRBJ2-4

CDR3 protein: ASSLGRRRTDTQY
V gene: TRBV7-8
J gene: TRBJ2-3

CDR3 protein: ASGGQGAGYT
V gene: TRBV6-1
J gene: TRBJ1-2